This T cell receptor beta chain emerged from a study of control samples from healthy donors and cancer patients. Some clones are missing from TCRdb's copy, which holds only in-frame ones; the method was immunoSEQ multiplex PCR. The table includes 85,000 to 120,000 clones, 92% detected once. V trimming: 5 bases; J trimming: 4 bases; junction bases outside the gene matches: 6. CDR1 is WNHNN and CDR2 is SYGVQD in the germline V gene (reference sequence). The CDR3 runs to 15 residues. The sequence came from a woman between 18 and 29 years old in good health. The chain combines TRBV10-1 with TRBJ2-1; 9 nucleotides line up with TRBD1. The sequenced sample was blood. The chain's CDR3 is CASSLTGTGYNEQFF. CDR3 in DNA: TGCGCCAGCAGTCTCACCGGGACAGGGTACAATGAGCAGTTCTTC.